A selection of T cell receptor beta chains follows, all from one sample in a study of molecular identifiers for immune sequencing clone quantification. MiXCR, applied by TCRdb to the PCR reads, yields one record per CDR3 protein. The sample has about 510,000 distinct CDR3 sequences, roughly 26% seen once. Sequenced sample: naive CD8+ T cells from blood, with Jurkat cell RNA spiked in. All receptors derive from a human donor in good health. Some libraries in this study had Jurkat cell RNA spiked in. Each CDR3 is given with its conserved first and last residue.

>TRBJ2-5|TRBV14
CASSQRVLLDPQYF
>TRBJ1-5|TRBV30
CAWSTPDRVVNQPQHF
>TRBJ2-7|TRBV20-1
CSAREGTSYEQYF
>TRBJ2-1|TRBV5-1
CASSYSGYNEQLF
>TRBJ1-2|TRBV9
CASSPPDRGYGYTF
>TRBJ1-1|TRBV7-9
CASSSAGDRNTEAFF
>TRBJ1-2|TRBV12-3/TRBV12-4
CAGSLVTGVHGYTF
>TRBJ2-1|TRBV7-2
CASSWRGGPYNEQFF
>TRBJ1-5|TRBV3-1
CASSQESHRQHF
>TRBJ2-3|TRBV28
CASSPLARSTDTQYF
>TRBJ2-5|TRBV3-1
CASSQDSWGLAGGRGTQYF
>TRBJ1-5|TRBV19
CASSIGFARGNQPQHF
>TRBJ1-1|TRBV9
CASSVVMGSNTEAFF
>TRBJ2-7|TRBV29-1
CSVETPYSYEQYF
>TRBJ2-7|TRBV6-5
CASSYYGSYEQYF
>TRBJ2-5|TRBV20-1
CSTRAPLAGETQYF
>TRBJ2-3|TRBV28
CASSFSGLSTDTQYF
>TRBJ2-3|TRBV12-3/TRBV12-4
CASIPQGGGSTDTQYF
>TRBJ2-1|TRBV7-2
CASSLFGGGYNEQFF
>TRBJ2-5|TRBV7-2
CASSLEFQGGLETQYF
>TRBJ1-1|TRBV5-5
CASSLDSPGANTEAFF
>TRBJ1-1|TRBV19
CASRTGTRGNTEAFF
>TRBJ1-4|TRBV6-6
CASSYYGTVTNEKLFF
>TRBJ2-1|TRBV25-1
CASSELMGIGDEQFF
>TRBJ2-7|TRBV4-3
CASSQDMGRVYEQYF
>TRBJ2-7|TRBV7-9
CASSSTDHGTASSYEQYF
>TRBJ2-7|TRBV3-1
CASSQEDRRIEQYF
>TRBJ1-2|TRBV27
CASSLRGTELIGGYTF
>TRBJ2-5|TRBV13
CASSLASGKETQYF
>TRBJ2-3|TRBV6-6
CASSPRTGGPHQYF
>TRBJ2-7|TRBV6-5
CASSSLQGPKYEQYF
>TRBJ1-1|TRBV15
CATSRDSRTGYTEAFF
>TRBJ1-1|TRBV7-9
CASSPPRPGAEAFF
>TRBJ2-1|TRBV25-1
CASSESIVWRGENNEQFF
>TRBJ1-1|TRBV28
CASSEMTGDTEAFF
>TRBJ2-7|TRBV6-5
CASSYSSGGPYYEQYF
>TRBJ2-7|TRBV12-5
CASGLGDLAAYEQYF
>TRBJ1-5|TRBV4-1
CASSQDPGQGSNQPQHF
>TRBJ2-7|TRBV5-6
CASSLDVLPDEQYF
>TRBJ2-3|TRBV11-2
CASSLAGQGGDTQYF
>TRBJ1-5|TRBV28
CASSQYGQGNQPQHF
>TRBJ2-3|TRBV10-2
CASSESWSYTQYF
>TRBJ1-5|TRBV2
CASSEAETQPQHF
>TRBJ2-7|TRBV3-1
CASSPRTSGPSYEQYF
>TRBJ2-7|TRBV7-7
CASSFGPGERWEQYF
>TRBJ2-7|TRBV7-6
CASSLPGERSYEQYF
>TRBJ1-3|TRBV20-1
CSARDWDTIYF
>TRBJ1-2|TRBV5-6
CASSSGVTEGYTF
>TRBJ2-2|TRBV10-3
CAISESQHTGELFF
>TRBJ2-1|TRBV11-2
CASSFRTSGNSNEQFF
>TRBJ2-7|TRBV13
CASSGTPFYEQYF
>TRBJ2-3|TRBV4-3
CASSQVGPTDTQYF
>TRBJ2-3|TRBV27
CASSLSGRADTQYF